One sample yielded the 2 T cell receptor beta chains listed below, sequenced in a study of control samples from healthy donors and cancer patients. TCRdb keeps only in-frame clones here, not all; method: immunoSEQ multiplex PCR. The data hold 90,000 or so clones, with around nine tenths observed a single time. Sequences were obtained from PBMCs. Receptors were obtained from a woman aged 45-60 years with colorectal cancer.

The CDR3 coding sequence is TGTGCCAGTAGTATCGGACAGACGACCGGGGAGCTGTTTTTT. It is translated as CASSIGQTTGELFF. V is TRBV19 and J is TRBJ2-2; D possibly corresponds to TRBD1 (6 bases). From germline, CDR1 is LNHDA and CDR2 SQIVND (reference sequence). V dropped 3 bases and J dropped 5 bases, with 10 bases sitting between them. CDR3 length equals 14 residues. The full variable domain, in which reference TRBV19 and TRBJ2-2 provide the parts outside the CDR3, is DGGITQSPKYLFRKEGQNVTLSCEQNLNHDAMYWYRQDPGQGLRLIYYSQIVNDFQKGDIAEGYSVSREKKESFPLTVTSAQKNPTAFYLCASSIGQTTGELFFGEGSRLTVL.

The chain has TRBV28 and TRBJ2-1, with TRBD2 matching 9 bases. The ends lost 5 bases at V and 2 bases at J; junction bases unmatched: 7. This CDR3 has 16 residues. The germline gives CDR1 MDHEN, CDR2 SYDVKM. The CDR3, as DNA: TGTGCCAGCAGTCAAAGAGCGGGGGGAACCTACAATGAGCAGTTCTTC. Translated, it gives CASSQRAGGTYNEQFF.